What follows is one T cell receptor (beta chain) and its context. Its matching antigen is unknown. Data came from immunoSEQ multiplex PCR; TCRdb stores just in-frame clones and leaves some out. The table lists 20,000 to 25,000 clones, about 90% of them singletons, with around 16% in the top ten. This record comes from a study of OX40 agonist ivuxolimab in advanced cancers. Study at large: Clinicians treated patients with ivuxolimab, an agonistic anti-OX40 (CD134) antibody. Mean age 60 years, range roughly 20 to 85; 82.7% male. Study-wide findings and caveats: Expanded clones belonging to CD8+ T cells outnumbered, on average, those of CD4+.

The sequencing used CD4+ or CD8+ T cells sorted from blood, collected in a trial of the OX40 agonist ivuxolimab. This TCR came from an adult with an advanced solid tumor such as melanoma, head and neck, liver or kidney cancer.

The CDR3 bases are TGTGCCAGCAGCCCATCAGGGGGCCCGGAGACCCAGTACTTC. Amino acid sequence: CASSPSGGPETQYF. The chain links TRBV7-6 to TRBJ2-5; the match to TRBD1 covers 8 bases. V lost 5 bases to trimming and J lost 5 bases; unmatched junction nucleotides: 7. Germline V lookup: CDR1 SGHVS, CDR2 FNYEAQ. There are 14 residues in the CDR3.